One TCR beta chain is described in this entry. Germline V gives CDR1 MNHEY, CDR2 SVGAGI. V lost 6 bases and J 6 bases, leaving 14 bases between the germline ends. This CDR3 has 13 residues. The data were taken from a study of blood T cell repertoires in COVID-19. Using immunoSEQ multiplex PCR, the repertoire was profiled, and TCRdb retains in-frame clones only, with some absent. The sample contains approximately 190,000 clones, 84% of which appear only once. The TCR was taken from a woman aged 25 to 39 who had been exposed to COVID-19. The rearrangement links TRBV6-5 to TRBJ1-2; the D gene is possibly TRBD1 (6 bases). The sequenced material came from PBMCs or T cells enriched from blood (not recorded which). The CDR3 sequence is CASSNTGSHGYTF. The CDR3 DNA sequence: TGTGCCAGCAGCAACACAGGGAGTCATGGCTACACCTTC.